Listed here are 16 T cell receptor beta chains from one sample, sequenced in a study of blood T cell repertoires in COVID-19 (dated by TCRdb to about 2020). The library was generated by the immunoSEQ multiplex PCR assay. The table comes from immuneACCESS by way of TCRdb, which keeps in-frame sequences with V and J called. Part of the clones is missing from these tables; in studies checked, under half for an unresolved V gene and the rest for unknown reasons. In this sample the table shows about 76,000 clones, roughly 80% of which occur a single time. The ten largest account for 15% to 20% of the sample. The sequenced sample consisted of peripheral blood. All receptors come from a woman in her fifties or sixties with acute or convalescent COVID-19.

In its sample, this clone was seen many times. The CDR3 region is CASRKGVVAFF. CDR3 bases: TGTGCCAGCAGAAAAGGGGTGGTGGCTTTCTTT. The rearrangement links TRBV11-2 to TRBJ1-1, with a possible D match to TRBD1 (5 bases). V gave up 6 bases and J gave up 11 bases, with 13 bases separating them. The CDR3 length is 11 residues. From germline, CDR1 is SGHAT and CDR2 FQNNGV.

The chain carries TRBV29-1 and TRBJ1-1; D might be TRBD1 (6 bases). The CDR3 consists of 15 residues. Trimming shortened V by 6 bases and J by 4 bases, and 21 bases separated the two germline ends. CDR1 is SQVTM and CDR2 is ANQGSEA in the germline V gene. The CDR3 here is CSVQTGHTSGTEAFF. Here the CDR3 DNA reads TGCAGCGTCCAGACGGGACACACATCAGGCACTGAAGCTTTCTTT. Full variable domain (missing parts from reference TRBV29-1 and TRBJ1-1): SAVISQKPSRDICQRGTSLTIQCQVDSQVTMMFWYRQQPGQSLTLIATANQGSEATYESGFVIDKFPISRPNLTFSTLTVSNMSPEDSSIYLCSVQTGHTSGTEAFFGQGTRLTVV.

This clone was observed a few times. The chain uses TRBV7-8 and TRBJ1-5, with unresolved D. The CDR3 totals 13 residues. Trimming took 1 base from V and 6 from J, leaving 7 bases between them. Per the germline V gene, CDR1 is SGHVS and CDR2 is FQNEAQ. CDR3 DNA: TGTGCCAGCAGCTTAGGAGGGAGTCAGCCCCAGCATTTT. Protein sequence: CASSLGGSQPQHF.

V usage is TRBV11-2 and J usage is TRBJ1-1, with TRBD1 as a possible D gene (5 bases). CDR3 length: 15 amino acids. The germline V gene has CDR1 SGHAT and CDR2 FQNNGV. V lost 1 base and J 6 bases, leaving 15 bases between the germline ends. The CDR3 reads CASSLAMGRAPEAFF. The CDR3 coding sequence is TGTGCCAGCAGCTTAGCCATGGGCAGGGCGCCTGAAGCTTTCTTT.

The chain links TRBV19 to TRBJ2-6, with D perhaps matching TRBD1 (6 bases). This CDR3 has 15 amino acids. Germline V lookup: CDR1 LNHDA, CDR2 SQIVND (reference sequence). Trimming pared 7 bases from V and 7 bases from J, leaving 17 bases between. CDR3 sequence: CASTRQVFGANVLTF. CDR3 nucleotide sequence: TGTGCCAGTACCCGACAGGTTTTCGGAGCCAACGTCCTGACTTTC.

The rearrangement joins TRBV9 to TRBJ2-2, with a possible D match to TRBD1 (5 bases). Germline V gene lookup returns CDR1 SGDLS and CDR2 YYNGEE. With 0 bases removed from V and 3 bases from J, the gap between germline ends came to 9 bases. The CDR3 length is 15 residues. The CDR3 coding sequence is TGTGCCAGCAGCGTAGCTTCCAGGGACACCGGGGAGCTGTTTTTT. Amino acids: CASSVASRDTGELFF.

The rearrangement uses TRBV14 and TRBJ1-2; D possibly corresponds to TRBD1 (5 bases). Germline loops: CDR1 SGHDN, CDR2 FVKESK. The CDR3 spans 14 residues. Trimming stripped 1 base from V and 2 bases from J, with 8 bases between. The CDR3 DNA sequence: TGTGCCAGCAGCCAAGCTTCAGGGAACTATGGCTACACCTTC. This sequence encodes CASSQASGNYGYTF.

The gene calls are TRBV5-1 and TRBJ2-5; 11 nucleotides match TRBD2. The CDR3 runs 17 residues. In germline, CDR1 is SGHRS, CDR2 YFSETQ. The V segment lost 0 bases and the J segment 2 bases; nucleotides outside the gene matches: 6. The DNA of the CDR3 is TGCGCCAGCAGCTTGGGTAGCGGGGGGGCCGGGCAAGAGACCCAGTACTTC. Amino acid sequence: CASSLGSGGAGQETQYF. Based on the CDR3 plus reference TRBV5-1 and TRBJ2-5, the full variable domain is KAGVTQTPRYLIKTRGQQVTLSCSPISGHRSVSWYQQTPGQGLQFLFEYFSETQRNKGNFPGRFSGRQFSNSRSEMNVSTLELGDSALYLCASSLGSGGAGQETQYFGPGTRLLVL.

CDR3 in amino acids: CASSLDPGQGNTEAFF. CDR3 DNA: TGCGCCAGCAGCTTGGACCCGGGACAGGGGAACACTGAAGCTTTCTTT. J is TRBJ1-1 and V is TRBV5-1; TRBD1 agrees at 9 bases. V dropped 0 bases and J dropped 1; count of bases not matched to a gene: 4. Germline V gene lookup returns CDR1 SGHRS and CDR2 YFSETQ. The CDR3 runs 16 residues. The complete variable domain, with remaining parts taken from reference TRBV5-1 and TRBJ1-1, reads KAGVTQTPRYLIKTRGQQVTLSCSPISGHRSVSWYQQTPGQGLQFLFEYFSETQRNKGNFPGRFSGRQFSNSRSEMNVSTLELGDSALYLCASSLDPGQGNTEAFFGQGTRLTVV.

The V and J genes are TRBV6-1 and TRBJ1-2; D is ambiguous. V lost 0 bases to trimming and J lost 6 bases, with 14 bases between them. The germline V gene encodes CDR1 MNHNS and CDR2 SASEGT. The CDR3 covers 15 residues. Here the CDR3 reads CASSEAAGNGDGYTF. As DNA, the CDR3 is TGTGCCAGCAGTGAAGCGGCCGGGAACGGAGATGGCTACACCTTC.

This rearrangement joins TRBV24-1 to TRBJ1-1; D is perhaps TRBD1 (6 bases). V shed 6 bases and J shed 5 bases, with 15 bases lying between them. The CDR3 totals 14 residues. Germline lookup yields CDR1 KGHDR and CDR2 SFDVKD. The chain's CDR3 is CATSSTGRGTEAFF. The DNA for the CDR3 is TGTGCCACCAGTTCCACAGGGCGTGGGACTGAAGCTTTCTTT.

This CDR3 reads CASRRGQLQETQYF. The CDR3 nucleotides are TGTGCCAGCAGAAGGGGGCAGCTCCAAGAGACCCAGTACTTC. The chain couples TRBV2 to TRBJ2-5; TRBD1 matches at 7 bases. This CDR3 spans 14 amino acids. Germline assignment: CDR1 SNHLY and CDR2 FYNNEI. After removal of 6 bases from V and 1 base from J, the junction contained 5 bases not matched to a gene.

About this clone itself: In the same sample, other DNA sequences code for this CDR3. CDR3 in DNA: TGTGCCAGCAGCGTCGAGGGTAGTAATTCACCCCTCCACTTT. Translated, it gives CASSVEGSNSPLHF. The rearrangement links TRBV9 to TRBJ1-6; D not resolved. The CDR3 spans 14 residues. The V end was cut by 2 bases, the J end by 6 bases, with 9 bases between. Germline-derived CDR1 and CDR2 are SGDLS and YYNGEE.

J is TRBJ2-5 and V is TRBV5-6; D unclear. The CDR3 contains 14 residues. CDR1 and CDR2 from the germline V gene are SGHDT and YYEEEE. V was clipped by 0 bases and J by 4 bases, with 10 bases between them. CDR3 protein: CASSLEAGTETQYF. In nucleotides, the CDR3 is TGTGCCAGCAGCTTGGAGGCAGGAACAGAGACCCAGTACTTC.

V is TRBV20-1 and J is TRBJ2-1; the D is unclear. The CDR3 covers 11 residues. The V end was cut by 5 bases, the J end by 6 bases, with 8 bases between. The V gene's germline CDR1 is DFQATT and CDR2 SNEGSKA (reference sequence). The CDR3 coding sequence is TGCAGTGCTGCTTCCGGCAATGAGCAGTTCTTC. Amino acid sequence: CSAASGNEQFF.

The rearrangement uses TRBV7-9 and TRBJ2-3; D may be TRBD1 (6 bases). Germline CDR1 is SEHNR and CDR2 is FQNEAQ (reference sequence). The CDR3 covers 11 residues. V dropped 7 bases and J dropped 7 bases, with 9 bases sitting between them. CDR3 sequence reads: CASMGANTQYF. CDR3 nucleotides: TGTGCCAGCATGGGGGCCAATACGCAGTATTTT.